Listed here are 17 T cell receptor beta chains from one sample, sequenced in a study of T cells in Graves' hyperthyroidism and ophthalmopathy. What was amplified from RNA transcripts were TCR beta CDR3 regions. Initially, a first-round RT-PCR of the TCR CDR3 employed the HTBI primer set. TCRdb recomputed calls from the multiplex PCR reads with MiXCR, one row per CDR3 protein. The repertoire holds 500,000 to 650,000 distinct CDR3 sequences, 20% seen once, with approximately 48% in the top ten. The sample was blood. These receptors were obtained from a man aged 40-50 years with Graves' ophthalmopathy.

This clonotype was seen more than once but under ten times. The chain uses TRBV4-2 and TRBJ1-1; D uncertain. V was clipped by 0 bases and J by 3 bases, with 5 bases between them. The CDR3 length is 13 residues. Germline V lookup: CDR1 LGHNA, CDR2 YNFKEQ. CDR3 residues: CASSQDYHTEAFF. The CDR3 DNA follows: TGTGCCAGCAGCCAAGATTACCACACTGAAGCTTTCTTT.

V is TRBV5-1 and J is TRBJ1-3; perhaps TRBD1 as D (5 bases). CDR3 length: 15 amino acids. Between the trimmed V and J ends, which lost 4 bases and 4 bases, there was a span of 15 bases. CDR1 and CDR2 from the germline V gene are SGHRS and YFSETQ. CDR3 in DNA: TGCGCCAGCAGCCCCGGGGCGTCGAGGGGAAACACCATATATTTT. As protein: CASSPGASRGNTIYF.

This clonotype was seen repeatedly, ten times or more. The chain recombines TRBV20-1 with TRBJ2-7; D is unresolved. Trimming cost V 5 bases and J 3 bases, with 8 bases left between them. Germline V gene lookup returns CDR1 DFQATT and CDR2 SNEGSKA (reference sequence). The CDR3 totals 11 residues. The CDR3: CSALQDYEQYF. CDR3 DNA sequence: TGCAGTGCTCTACAAGACTACGAGCAGTACTTC.

V is TRBV19 and J is TRBJ2-5; TRBD2 matches at 7 bases. V lost 10 bases and J lost 2; bases outside the gene matches: 19. CDR1 and CDR2 from the germline V gene are LNHDA and SQIVND (reference sequence). The length of the CDR3 is 17 residues. CDR3 DNA: TGTGCCACTTCCATGGATCTTCTCGGGACTACTCAAGAGACCCAGTACTTC. The encoded protein is CATSMDLLGTTQETQYF.

CDR3 region: CASRRGQGPNSPLHF. CDR3 bases: TGTGCCAGTAGAAGGGGACAGGGGCCTAATTCACCCCTCCACTTT. The chain joins TRBV28 to TRBJ1-6; 10 nucleotides match TRBD1. V lost 9 bases to trimming and J lost 6 bases; unmatched junction nucleotides: 8. Germline values: CDR1 MDHEN, CDR2 SYDVKM. This CDR3 is built from 15 residues. The variable domain in full, with the rest retrieved from reference TRBV28 and TRBJ1-6, is DVKVTQSSRYLVKRTGEKVFLECVQDMDHENMFWYRQDPGLGLRLIYFSYDVKMKEKGDIPEGYSVSREKKERFSLILESASTNQTSMYLCASRRGQGPNSPLHFGNGTRLTVT.

V usage is TRBV7-6 and J usage is TRBJ1-6, with D uncertain. There are 18 residues in the CDR3. V was shortened by 1 base and J by 0 bases, with 13 bases between the two germline ends. Germline V gene lookup returns CDR1 SGHVS and CDR2 FNYEAQ. The CDR3: CASSLGSARSSYNSPLHF. For the CDR3, the DNA is TGTGCCAGCAGCTTAGGCAGTGCCCGTAGCTCCTATAATTCACCCCTCCACTTT.

Many counts were recorded for this clonotype. This chain joins TRBV2 and TRBJ2-7; D perhaps matches TRBD1 (6 bases). The CDR3 loop spans 14 amino acids. V lost 7 bases and J lost 3, with 16 bases in between. CDR1 is SNHLY and CDR2 is FYNNEI in the germline V gene. The CDR3 loop is CASIGAGVGYEQYF. CDR3 coding DNA: TGTGCCAGCATCGGAGCAGGGGTGGGCTACGAGCAGTACTTC.

CDR3 sequence (DNA): TGTGCCAGCAGTGAATTCAACAGGTACTATGGCTACACCTTC. This gives the protein CASSEFNRYYGYTF. This chain joins TRBV25-1 and TRBJ1-2; TRBD1 is a possible D gene (5 bases). Germline V CDR1 and CDR2: MGHDK, SYGVNS. V was trimmed by 1 base and J by 3 bases, leaving 9 bases between them. This CDR3 comprises 14 residues.

This clonotype was seen a handful of times. The chain couples TRBV10-3 to TRBJ1-2; 9 nucleotides match TRBD1. Germline CDR1 is ENHRY and CDR2 is SYGVKD. Trimming at V came to 7 bases and at J to 8 bases, leaving 8 bases not matched to a gene. The CDR3 is 13 residues long. For the CDR3, the DNA is TGTGCCATCAATGCCGGGACAGGGATCGGCTACACCTTC. Amino acid sequence: CAINAGTGIGYTF.

The chain uses TRBV7-8 and TRBJ2-1; a possible D gene is TRBD2 (5 bases). The V gene lost 4 bases and the J gene lost 0 bases, with 16 bases spanning the gap. CDR1 and CDR2 (germline): SGHVS, FQNEAQ. The CDR3 totals 17 residues. CDR3 sequence (DNA): TGTGCCAGCAGCTACGATGTGGAGCGGAGCTCCTACAATGAGCAGTTCTTC. Translation: CASSYDVERSSYNEQFF.

The CDR3 DNA follows: TGCGCCAGCTGTCCAGGGGGCAGTACGGGCACCGGGGAGCTGTTTTTT. Its protein is CASCPGGSTGTGELFF. The gene calls are TRBV5-1 and TRBJ2-2, with TRBD1 identical over 8 bases. The CDR3 has 16 residues. CDR1 SGHRS and CDR2 YFSETQ come from the germline V gene. Germline trimming cut 7 bases from V and 4 bases from J; bases unmatched to any gene: 12.

This chain connects TRBV6-5 to TRBJ2-2; unclear D gene. Germline V gene data show CDR1 as MNHEY and CDR2 as SVGAGI. This CDR3 contains 14 residues. V was trimmed by 1 base and J by 1 base, leaving 4 bases between them. CDR3 region: CASSYYRNTGELFF. In nucleotides, the CDR3 is TGTGCCAGCAGTTACTACAGGAACACCGGGGAGCTGTTTTTT.

This clonotype was counted many times. The gene calls are TRBV18 and TRBJ1-2, with a possible D match to TRBD1 (6 bases). Trimming removed 5 bases from V and 3 bases from J, with 19 bases in between. The CDR3 has 16 amino acids. Germline CDR1 KGHSH, CDR2 LQKENI. The CDR3 protein is CASSSGAGRLDYGYTF. The DNA of the CDR3 is TGTGCCAGCTCATCAGGGGCAGGCCGACTGGACTATGGCTACACCTTC.

This chain uses TRBV11-2 with TRBJ2-1; 8 nucleotides match TRBD1. This CDR3 is 17 amino acids long. Unmatched junction bases numbered 15, after V lost 9 bases and J lost 2 bases. Germline CDR1 reads SGHAT; CDR2 reads FQNNGV. Here the CDR3 DNA reads TGTGCCAGTAGTTCAAACCGGCCAGGGGGCGCCTACAATGAGCAGTTCTTC. Its protein is CASSSNRPGGAYNEQFF. Complete variable domain (other parts from reference TRBV11-2 and TRBJ2-1): EAGVAQSPRYKIIEKRQSVAFWCNPISGHATLYWYQQILGQGPKLLIQFQNNGVVDDSQLPKDRFSAERLKGVDSTLKIQPAKLEDSAVYLCASSSNRPGGAYNEQFFGPGTRLTVL.

This clonotype was picked up many times. The chain carries TRBV12-3 or TRBV12-4 and TRBJ1-5; D remains unclear. This CDR3 has 15 amino acids. Trimming removed 3 bases at V and 0 bases at J, with 9 bases between. The CDR3 spells CASSLWVSSNQPQHF. For the CDR3, the DNA is TGTGCCAGCAGTTTGTGGGTCTCTAGCAATCAGCCCCAGCATTTT.

This clonotype was seen a few times. The V and J genes are TRBV28 and TRBJ2-1; D may match TRBD1 or TRBD2 (6 bases each). Germline CDR1 reads MDHEN; CDR2 reads SYDVKM. The CDR3 consists of 13 residues. V was shortened by 6 bases and J by 6 bases, with 12 bases between the two germline ends. CDR3 loop: CASRAGHLNEQFF. The CDR3 DNA reads as TGTGCCAGCAGGGCGGGACACCTCAATGAGCAGTTCTTC. Full variable domain (missing parts from reference TRBV28 and TRBJ2-1): DVKVTQSSRYLVKRTGEKVFLECVQDMDHENMFWYRQDPGLGLRLIYFSYDVKMKEKGDIPEGYSVSREKKERFSLILESASTNQTSMYLCASRAGHLNEQFFGPGTRLTVL.

This clonotype was found a few times. The rearrangement joins TRBV12-3 or TRBV12-4 to TRBJ1-1, with D unresolved. The CDR3 length is 15 residues. V gave up 3 bases and J gave up 1 base, with 12 bases separating them. Here the CDR3 DNA reads TGTGCCAGCAGTTTGGGTTGGGCTTCGAACACTGAAGCTTTCTTT. Translation: CASSLGWASNTEAFF.